One and the same sample provided the 6 T cell receptor beta chains below, sequenced in a study of cytomegalovirus exposure and HLA in healthy donors. The PCR was carried out with 60 Vbeta primers and 13 Jbeta primers. Sequencing was performed with immunoSEQ multiplex PCR; in TCRdb, only in-frame clones are kept and a portion is missing. The data show over 130,000 clones, approximately 78% seen once. Sequences were obtained from PBMCs. These receptors were collected from a woman between 35 and 50 years old in good health and CMV-seropositive.

The chain employs TRBV2 and TRBJ1-5; unclear D gene. CDR1 is SNHLY, CDR2 FYNNEI, per germline. V was trimmed by 3 bases and J by 4 bases, leaving 10 bases between them. The CDR3 has 14 amino acids. This chain's CDR3 is CASSEVSRNQPQHF. CDR3 sequence (DNA): TGTGCCAGCAGTGAGGTCTCTAGGAATCAGCCCCAGCATTTT.

In DNA, the CDR3 is TGCGCCAGCAGCTTGATGGGGAGCGGGAGTTCCCACGAGCAGTACTTC. Protein sequence: CASSLMGSGSSHEQYF. This chain connects TRBV5-1 to TRBJ2-5, with 8 positions matching TRBD2. The DNA end is more similar to TRBJ2-7, so the J call may be wrong. This CDR3 region has 16 residues. CDR1 and CDR2 from the germline V gene are SGHRS and YFSETQ.

J is TRBJ2-1 and V is TRBV28; D is perhaps TRBD1 (6 bases). The ends were cut back, 7 bases at V and 9 bases at J, with 13 bases in the middle. CDR1 is MDHEN, CDR2 SYDVKM, per germline. CDR3 length: 12 amino acids. The CDR3 here is CASNDRIGEQFF. CDR3 bases: TGTGCCAGCAACGACAGGATCGGTGAGCAGTTCTTC.

V usage is TRBV5-4 and J usage is TRBJ2-1, with 12 bases matching TRBD2. Germline values: CDR1 SGHNT, CDR2 YYREEE (reference sequence). The V gene end was trimmed by 4 bases and the J gene end by 6 bases; junction bases not matched to a gene: 8. This CDR3 spans 16 amino acids. The CDR3 region has the DNA TGTGCCAGCAGCCGATCTGGACTAGCGGGGTTCAATGAGCAGTTCTTC. This gives the protein CASSRSGLAGFNEQFF.

The V gene is TRBV20-1, the J gene TRBJ2-5, with D unclear. Looked up from germline, CDR1 is DFQATT and CDR2 is SNEGSKA (reference sequence). Trimming left V 4 bases short and J 6 bases short, with 6 bases between. The CDR3 is made up of 10 amino acids. The CDR3 region is CSAIYKTQYF. The CDR3 coding sequence is TGCAGTGCTATATACAAGACCCAGTACTTC.

The rearrangement uses TRBV5-4 and TRBJ2-3; 8 bases are shared with TRBD2. The CDR3 is 15 residues long. Germline CDR1 reads SGHNT; CDR2 reads YYREEE (reference sequence). Losses at the gene ends were 4 bases for V and 1 base for J; bases not matched to a gene: 5. CDR3 coding DNA: TGTGCCAGCAGCCCGACCGGGAGGGGCACAGATACGCAGTATTTT. Amino acid sequence: CASSPTGRGTDTQYF.